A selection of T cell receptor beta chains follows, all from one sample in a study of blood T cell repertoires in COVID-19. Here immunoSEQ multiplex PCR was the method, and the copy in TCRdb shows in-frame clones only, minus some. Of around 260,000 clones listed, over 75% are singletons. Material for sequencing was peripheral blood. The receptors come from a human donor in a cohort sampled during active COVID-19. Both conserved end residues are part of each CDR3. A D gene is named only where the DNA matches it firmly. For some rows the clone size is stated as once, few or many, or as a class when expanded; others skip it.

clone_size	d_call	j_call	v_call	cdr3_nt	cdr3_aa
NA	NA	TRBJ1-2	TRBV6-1	TGTGCCAGCAGTGAGTTAAACACTGGAGGCGGCTACACCTTC	CASSELNTGGGYTF
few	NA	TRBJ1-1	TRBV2	TGTGCCAGCAGTGAGGGCAGGGTTGAAGCTTTCTTT	CASSEGRVEAFF
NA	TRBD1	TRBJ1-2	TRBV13	TGTGCCAGCAGCCCACAGACAGGGATCCCCTATGGCTACACCTTC	CASSPQTGIPYGYTF
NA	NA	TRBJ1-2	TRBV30	TGTGCCTGGAGTGCAGGCGGGGGCTACACCTTC	CAWSAGGGYTF
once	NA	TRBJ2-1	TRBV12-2	TGTGCAAGTCGCTCAGGACTCAGAAGCTCCTACAATGAGCAGTTCTTC	CASRSGLRSSYNEQFF
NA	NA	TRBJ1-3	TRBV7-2	TGTGCCAGCAGCTTAGGCAGGGCCTCAAGACCTCTCGGAAACACCATATATTTT	CASSLGRASRPLGNTIYF
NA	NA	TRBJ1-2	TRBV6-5	TGTGCCAGCACCCCCGGTGTGCGCTATGGCTACACCTTC	CASTPGVRYGYTF
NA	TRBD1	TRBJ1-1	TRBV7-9	TGTGCCAGCAGCTTCACCCGGGACAGTTACCTTGAAGCTTTCTTT	CASSFTRDSYLEAFF
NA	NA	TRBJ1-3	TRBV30	TGTGCCTGCCCACCAGCGGGCAGTGGAAACACCATATATTTT	CACPPAGSGNTIYF
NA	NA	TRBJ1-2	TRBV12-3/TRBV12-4	TGTGCCAGCACCCCGGCCGGGGACTATGGCTACACCTTC	CASTPAGDYGYTF
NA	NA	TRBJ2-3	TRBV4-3	TGCGCCAGCAGCCAAGATCTCAGAAATACGCAGTATTTT	CASSQDLRNTQYF
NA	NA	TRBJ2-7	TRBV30	TGTGCCTGGAGCACAGGGCATTACTCCTACGAGCAGTACTTC	CAWSTGHYSYEQYF
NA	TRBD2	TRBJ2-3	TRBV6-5	TGTGCCAGCGGGGGGACTAGGGGTACGCAGTATTTT	CASGGTRGTQYF
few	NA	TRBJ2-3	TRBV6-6	TGTGCCAGTAGACATACAGCTAGCACAGATACGCAGTATTTT	CASRHTASTDTQYF
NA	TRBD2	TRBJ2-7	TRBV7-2	TGTGCCAGCAGCCCTCGGACTAGCGGGTTCGTCTCCTACGAGCAGTACTTC	CASSPRTSGFVSYEQYF
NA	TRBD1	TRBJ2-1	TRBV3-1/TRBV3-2	TGTGCCAGCAGCCAACTAGAGGGACAGGGGATTTTCTTC	CASSQLEGQGIFF
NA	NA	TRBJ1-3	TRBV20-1	TGCAGTGCTAGTACTCCTCCGGACATCCGAAACACCATATATTTT	CSASTPPDIRNTIYF
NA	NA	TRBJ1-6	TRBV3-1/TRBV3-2	TGTGCCAGCAGCCCCGGGAGAGATTCACCCCTCCACTTT	CASSPGRDSPLHF
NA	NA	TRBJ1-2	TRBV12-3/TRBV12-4	TGTGCCAGCAGTCCGGGGTTTGGCTATGGCTACACCTTC	CASSPGFGYGYTF
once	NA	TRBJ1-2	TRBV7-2	TGTGCCAGCAGCTTAGATAAATTCCTCTATGGCTACACCTTC	CASSLDKFLYGYTF
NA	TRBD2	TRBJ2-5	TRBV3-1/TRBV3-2	TGTGCCAGCAGCCAAGTGTTGCGGGGGGACCAAGAGACCCAGTACTTC	CASSQVLRGDQETQYF
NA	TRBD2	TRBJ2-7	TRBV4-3	TGCGCCAGCAGCCAAGTAAGCGGGAGAAGCTACGAGCAGTACTTC	CASSQVSGRSYEQYF
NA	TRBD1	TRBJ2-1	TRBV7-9	TGTGCCAGCAGCTTAGGCGACAGGGGGCAGGATGAGCAGTTCTTC	CASSLGDRGQDEQFF
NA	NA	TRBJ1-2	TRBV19	TGTGCCAGTAGTATAGACATTATTTTCAGGGGCCCCTCCTATGGCTACACCTTC	CASSIDIIFRGPSYGYTF
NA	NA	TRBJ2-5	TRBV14	TGTGCCAGCAGCCAAGATGAGGAGGGGTCCTACGGGGAGACCCAGTACTTC	CASSQDEEGSYGETQYF
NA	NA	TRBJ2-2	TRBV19	TGTGCCAGTACCCAGGGGAGTCTCGGCGGGGAGCTGTTTTTT	CASTQGSLGGELFF
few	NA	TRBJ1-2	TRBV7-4	TGTGCCAGCAGCCCCCGTTGTAGGGACTTAAATGGCTACACCTTC	CASSPRCRDLNGYTF
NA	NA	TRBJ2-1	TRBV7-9	TGTGCCAGCAGCTTAGCGGGGCGGTCGGGTGAGCAGTTCTTC	CASSLAGRSGEQFF
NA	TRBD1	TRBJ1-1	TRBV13	TGTGCCAGCAGCTGGGACAGACGCGAAGCTTTCTTT	CASSWDRREAFF
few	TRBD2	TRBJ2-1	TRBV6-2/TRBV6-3	TGTGCCAGCAGTGAGCGGGGGAGCTCCTACAATGAGCAGTTCTTC	CASSERGSSYNEQFF
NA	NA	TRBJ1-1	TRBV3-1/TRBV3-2	TGTGCCAGTAGCCAAAACGACAACAGACAGGTGGGGGAATGGGTCACTGAAGCTTTCTTT	CASSQNDNRQVGEWVTEAFF
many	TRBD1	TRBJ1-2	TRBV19	TGTGCCAGTAGCCAACAACGAGCCGGGACAGGGTCTAACTATGGCTACACCTTC	CASSQQRAGTGSNYGYTF
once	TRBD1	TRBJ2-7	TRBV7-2	TGTGCCAGCAGCCTCGGACAGGGGGGAACCTTGGGGGAGCAGTACTTC	CASSLGQGGTLGEQYF
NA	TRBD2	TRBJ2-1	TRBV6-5	TGTGCCAGCAGGACTAGCGGATCCTACAATGAGCAGTTCTTC	CASRTSGSYNEQFF
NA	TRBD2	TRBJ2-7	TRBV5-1	TGCGCCAGCAGCTATGGGACTACCTACGAGCAGTACTTC	CASSYGTTYEQYF
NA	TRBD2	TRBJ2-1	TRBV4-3	TGCGCCAGCAGCCAAGATCTAACTAGCGGGGAGCTACTCAGCTCCTACAATGAGCAGTTCTTC	CASSQDLTSGELLSSYNEQFF
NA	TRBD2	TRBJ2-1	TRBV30	TGTGCCTGGAATCGACCGGGACTAGCGCAAATTTGGGGGAATTACAATGAGCAGTTCTTC	CAWNRPGLAQIWGNYNEQFF
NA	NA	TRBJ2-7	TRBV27	TGTGCCAGCAGTTTATGGGGGGATACCTACGAGCAGTACTTC	CASSLWGDTYEQYF
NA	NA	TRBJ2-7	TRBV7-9	TGTGCCAGCAGCTTAGTGGGGGGCTCCTACGAGCAGTACTTC	CASSLVGGSYEQYF
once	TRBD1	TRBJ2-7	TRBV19	TGTGCCAGTAGTATAAGGACAGGTACCCACGAGCAGTACTTC	CASSIRTGTHEQYF